Listed here are 15 T cell receptor beta chains from one sample, sequenced in a study of identical twins. A single record per CDR3 protein comes from TCRdb applying MiXCR to the 5' RACE reads. The table has about 190,000 distinct CDR3 sequences, about 15% seen once. These sequences were also reported in another study, on T cells expressing NK-cell markers.

The material sequenced was CD8+ T cells sorted from blood. These receptors were taken from a woman aged 18-30 years in good health.

This chain links TRBV12-3 or TRBV12-4 with TRBJ2-1; D unclear. CDR3 size: 13 residues. V gave up 7 bases and J gave up 2 bases, with 9 bases separating them. DNA of the CDR3: TGTGCCAGCAAGGCGGACGCCTACAATGAGCAGTTCTTC. It yields the protein CASKADAYNEQFF.

This sequence joins TRBV10-1 and TRBJ2-3, with a possible D match to TRBD1 (6 bases). Germline V gives CDR1 WNHNN, CDR2 SYGVQD (reference sequence). This CDR3 contains 14 residues. V was cut by 6 bases and J by 6 bases, with 16 bases left in between. CDR3 DNA: TGCGCCAGCAGGGGGTCAGGGGAGATGGATACGCAGTATTTT. Amino acid sequence: CASRGSGEMDTQYF.

In its sample, this clonotype was seen a few times. The rearrangement uses TRBV27 and TRBJ2-7; a weak D match, TRBD2 (5 bases). Germline-derived CDR1 and CDR2 are MNHEY and SMNVEV (reference sequence). Trimming removed 3 bases from V and 3 bases from J, with 12 bases in between. The CDR3 loop spans 14 amino acids. The CDR3 protein is CASSFAAGLYEQYF. The CDR3 coding sequence is TGTGCCAGCAGTTTCGCCGCAGGACTCTACGAGCAGTACTTC.

Judged by abundance, this clonotype is medium-sized (0.01 to 0.1%). The rearrangement links TRBV15 to TRBJ2-5; D gene uncertain. Trimming removed 0 bases at V and 13 bases at J, with 6 bases between. Germline CDR1 reads LNHNV; CDR2 reads YYDKDF (reference sequence). This CDR3 is built from 10 residues. The CDR3 coding sequence is TGTGCCACCAGCAGAGATCGGCTGTACTTC. Translation gives CATSRDRLYF.

The V and J genes are TRBV11-2 and TRBJ2-1; no clear D gene. V lost 0 bases and J lost 4, with 13 bases in between. This CDR3 comprises 16 residues. The germline V gene has CDR1 SGHAT and CDR2 FQNNGV. In DNA form, the CDR3 reads TGTGCCAGCAGCTTAGATTCTACAAGGCCTTACAATGAGCAGTTCTTC. This encodes CASSLDSTRPYNEQFF.

A few counts support this clonotype. The chain is built from TRBV9 and TRBJ2-3; 10 positions agree with TRBD1. Germline V CDR1 and CDR2: SGDLS, YYNGEE. V dropped 3 bases and J dropped 5; count of bases not matched to a gene: 3. The CDR3 runs to 14 residues. The DNA of the CDR3 is TGTGCCAGCAGCGGACAGGGGGCAGGAGATACGCAGTATTTT. Amino acid sequence: CASSGQGAGDTQYF.

The V call is TRBV4-1, the J call TRBJ2-2, with 12 bases matching TRBD2. CDR3 length: 15 residues. Germline assignment: CDR1 MGHRA and CDR2 YSYEKL. V lost 8 bases and J lost 5; bases outside the gene matches: 6. The CDR3 region has the DNA TGCGCCAGCTCACTAGCGGGGGGAAGGACCGGGGAGCTGTTTTTT. Translated, it gives CASSLAGGRTGELFF.

The V call is TRBV5-1, the J call TRBJ1-4, with a tentative D call TRBD1 (6 bases). This CDR3 spans 18 amino acids. V lost 4 bases to trimming and J lost 7 bases, with 26 bases between them. Germline V gene lookup returns CDR1 SGHRS and CDR2 YFSETQ. The CDR3 is CASSPIGQTRTGSEKLFF. CDR3 in DNA: TGCGCCAGCAGCCCCATTGGACAGACCCGCACGGGGAGTGAAAAACTGTTTTTT.

This chain uses TRBV15 with TRBJ2-7, with 9 bases identical to TRBD2. The CDR3 is made up of 15 amino acids. Germline V CDR1 and CDR2: LNHNV, YYDKDF (reference sequence). The J segment lost 6 bases and the V segment lost 0 bases, leaving 6 bases of the junction unmatched. CDR3 DNA: TGTGCCACCAGCAGAGATAAGGGACTAGCAAGCGAGCAGTACTTC. Translating it yields CATSRDKGLASEQYF.

The V call is TRBV9, the J call TRBJ2-7; D may correspond to TRBD1 or TRBD2 (5 bases each). This CDR3 spans 15 amino acids. Germline CDR1 is SGDLS and CDR2 is YYNGEE. Between the trimmed V and J ends, which lost 7 bases and 2 bases, there was a span of 19 bases. CDR3 in DNA: TGTGCCAGCCGAGGGGCACCGCGAAGGACCTACGAGCAGTACTTC. Amino acid sequence: CASRGAPRRTYEQYF.

The gene calls are TRBV7-9 and TRBJ1-4; the D gene is possibly TRBD1 (6 bases). Germline-derived CDR1 and CDR2 are SEHNR and FQNEAQ (reference sequence). Trimming left V 5 bases short and J 2 bases short, with 12 bases between. The CDR3 is 15 amino acids. CDR3 protein: CASSLQDRTNEKLFF. CDR3 bases: TGTGCCAGCAGCCTGCAAGACAGGACTAATGAAAAACTGTTTTTT.

This clonotype was recorded once. Mismatch with germline at one junction end may stem from a read error. The chain joins TRBV12-3 or TRBV12-4 to TRBJ2-3; D gene unclear. This CDR3 has 11 residues. CDR3 sequence: CTSSLWVTQYF. CDR3 nucleotide sequence: TGTACCAGCAGTTTGTGGGTTACGCAGTATTTT.

J is TRBJ2-3 and V is TRBV3-1, with TRBD2 identical over 8 bases. The germline gives CDR1 LGHDT, CDR2 YNNKEL (reference sequence). The CDR3 is 15 residues long. The J segment lost 1 base and the V segment lost 5 bases, leaving 5 bases of the junction unmatched. The CDR3 loop reads CASSSRGGGTDTQYF. CDR3 nucleotide sequence: TGTGCCAGCAGCTCTCGGGGGGGTGGCACAGATACGCAGTATTTT.

In its sample, this clonotype was seen a few times. This chain connects TRBV20-1 to TRBJ2-3, with 13 bases aligning to TRBD2. The V gene's germline CDR1 is DFQATT and CDR2 SNEGSKA (reference sequence). CDR3 size: 16 residues. Trimming took 3 bases from V and 3 from J; bases not matched to a gene: 6. The CDR3 spells CSAREELAGGTDTQYF. CDR3 coding DNA: TGCAGTGCTAGGGAGGAACTAGCGGGGGGGACAGATACGCAGTATTTT.

This clonotype was picked up a small number of times. The J gene is TRBJ2-1, the V gene TRBV7-2, with D perhaps TRBD2 (6 bases). CDR1 and CDR2 from the germline V gene are SGHTA and FQGNSA. V lost 2 bases, J lost 6 bases, and 14 bases lay in between. The CDR3 runs 15 residues. The CDR3 sequence is CASSLLLVGGNEQFF. DNA of the CDR3: TGTGCCAGCAGCTTATTACTAGTGGGGGGCAATGAGCAGTTCTTC.